These 31 T cell receptor beta chains share one sample of origin, sequenced in a study of blood T cell repertoires in COVID-19 (dated by TCRdb to 2019 to 2021). Library preparation was by the immunoSEQ multiplex PCR assay. The immuneACCESS repertoire file appears here via TCRdb, limited to in-frame rearrangements. These files lack a portion of the clones; in checked studies, under half of the deficit traces to unresolved V genes, and the cause of the others is not known. The sample table records roughly 100,000 clones; 89% of these occur just once. The top ten clonotypes cover 3% to 3.5% of the sample. The sequenced sample consisted of peripheral blood. The receptors shown here come from a woman between 70 and 85 years old with acute or convalescent COVID-19.

For the CDR3, the DNA is TGTGCCAGCAGCTTAGAGGGCAGGGGGCTTACGACCGGGGAGCTGTTTTTT. Encoded protein: CASSLEGRGLTTGELFF. The gene calls are TRBV7-9 and TRBJ2-2; 8 bases fit TRBD1. CDR1 is SEHNR and CDR2 is FQNEAQ in the germline V gene (reference sequence). The junction had 9 bases not matched to a gene; V was cut back by 1 base and J by 5 bases. The CDR3 consists of 17 residues.

V gene TRBV3-1 (or the pseudogene TRBV3-2) combines with J gene TRBJ2-3, with 7 bases identical to TRBD1. The CDR3 spans 14 residues. Germline V lookup: CDR1 LGHDT, CDR2 YNNKEL (reference sequence). With 8 bases clipped from V and 0 bases from J, the junction kept 5 bases outside the gene matches. CDR3 sequence: CASQTGPSTDTQYF. The CDR3 DNA sequence: TGTGCCAGCCAGACAGGGCCTAGCACAGATACGCAGTATTTT.

The J gene is TRBJ1-2, the V gene TRBV27, with D possibly being TRBD1 (6 bases). The CDR3 has 13 residues. V lost 5 bases and J 7 bases, leaving 14 bases between the germline ends. Germline CDR1 and CDR2: MNHEY and SMNVEV (reference sequence). As DNA, the CDR3 is TGTGCCAGCAGTACTAAGGGGGTTGGTGGCTACACCTTC. It translates to CASSTKGVGGYTF.

This clone has a single count. The J gene is TRBJ1-3, the V gene TRBV10-3, with 9 bases matching TRBD1. Trimming cost V 11 bases and J 3 bases; bases outside gene matches: 5. The germline gives CDR1 ENHRY, CDR2 SYGVKD. This CDR3 has 13 residues. The CDR3, as DNA: TGTGCCGCTACAGGGGGCGGTGGAAACACCATATATTTT. It is translated as CAATGGGGNTIYF.

The V call is TRBV19, the J call TRBJ2-1; 9 bases align to TRBD1. CDR1 is LNHDA, CDR2 SQIVND, per germline (reference sequence). The CDR3 contains 15 residues. After removal of 4 bases from V and 7 bases from J, the junction contained 8 bases not matched to a gene. The CDR3 region has the DNA TGTGCCAGTAGTAAGACAGGGGGAGTGTGGAATGAGCAGTTCTTC. The encoded protein is CASSKTGGVWNEQFF. The variable domain in full, with the rest retrieved from reference TRBV19 and TRBJ2-1, is DGGITQSPKYLFRKEGQNVTLSCEQNLNHDAMYWYRQDPGQGLRLIYYSQIVNDFQKGDIAEGYSVSREKKESFPLTVTSAQKNPTAFYLCASSKTGGVWNEQFFGPGTRLTVL.

Only one count was recorded for this clone. This chain links TRBV3-1 (or the pseudogene TRBV3-2) with TRBJ1-2; 8 positions agree with TRBD1. The germline V gene encodes CDR1 LGHDT and CDR2 YNNKEL (reference sequence). The trim removed 1 base at V and 7 bases at J, leaving 8 bases unmatched. The CDR3 totals 15 residues. The CDR3 loop reads CASSQVPRGRIGYTF. The CDR3 DNA sequence: TGTGCCAGCAGCCAAGTCCCCAGGGGGCGGATTGGCTACACCTTC.

The V call is TRBV5-8, the J call TRBJ2-3, with D possibly TRBD2 on 7 matching bases. The CDR3 sequence is 15 residues long. Deletions cut 4 bases from V and 2 bases from J, with 14 bases between. Germline lookup yields CDR1 SGHTS and CDR2 YDEGEE. The CDR3 DNA is TGTGCCAGCAGCCATGGGGGGGCCCTCACAGATACGCAGTATTTT. This sequence encodes CASSHGGALTDTQYF.

This clone was observed a handful of times. This rearrangement joins TRBV9 to TRBJ1-2; 7 positions agree with TRBD1. V gave up 2 bases and J gave up 5 bases; unmatched junction bases: 3. The CDR3 sequence is 13 residues long. The V gene's germline CDR1 is SGDLS and CDR2 YYNGEE. CDR3 in amino acids: CASSVTTGYGYTF. The CDR3 nucleotides are TGTGCCAGCAGCGTCACGACAGGGTATGGCTACACCTTC.

The chain carries TRBV29-1 and TRBJ2-1; 8 bases line up with TRBD2. The V gene's germline CDR1 is SQVTM and CDR2 ANQGSEA. Trimming at V came to 4 bases and at J to 4 bases, leaving 3 bases not matched to a gene. The CDR3 contains 13 residues. For the CDR3, the DNA is TGCAGCGTTGGTAGCGGGGTTTACAATGAGCAGTTCTTC. This gives the protein CSVGSGVYNEQFF.

This chain links TRBV5-1 with TRBJ2-3, with no clear D. The germline V and J ends were trimmed by 4 bases and 6 bases, with 9 bases remaining between them. Germline V gives CDR1 SGHRS, CDR2 YFSETQ. CDR3 length: 12 amino acids. CDR3 DNA: TGCGCCAGCAGCCATAGCTGGGATACGCAGTATTTT. Protein sequence: CASSHSWDTQYF.

The rearrangement uses TRBV10-3 and TRBJ2-5; D is possibly TRBD1 (6 bases). The CDR3 is made up of 14 amino acids. Trimming cost V 8 bases and J 5 bases, with 18 bases left between them. CDR1 is ENHRY, CDR2 SYGVKD, per germline. The CDR3 here is CAIGVLGAQETQYF. The CDR3 nucleotides read TGTGCCATCGGGGTATTGGGGGCTCAGGAGACCCAGTACTTC.

The chain recombines TRBV14 with TRBJ1-3; D gene uncertain. This CDR3 has 16 amino acids. Germline values: CDR1 SGHDN, CDR2 FVKESK. V was cut by 0 bases and J by 0 bases, with 9 bases left in between. The CDR3 reads CASSQDSGSSGNTIYF. The DNA of the CDR3 is TGTGCCAGCAGCCAAGACAGTGGGAGCTCTGGAAACACCATATATTTT.

The chain is built from TRBV28 and TRBJ1-6; 7 bases align to TRBD1. The CDR3 contains 16 residues. The germline gives CDR1 MDHEN, CDR2 SYDVKM. Unmatched junction bases numbered 11, after V lost 5 bases and J lost 7 bases. This CDR3 is CASSPQGGIGNSPLHF. The CDR3 region has the DNA TGTGCCAGCAGTCCCCAGGGGGGCATAGGGAATTCACCCCTCCACTTT. The entire variable domain, with the rest obtained from reference TRBV28 and TRBJ1-6, is as follows: DVKVTQSSRYLVKRTGEKVFLECVQDMDHENMFWYRQDPGLGLRLIYFSYDVKMKEKGDIPEGYSVSREKKERFSLILESASTNQTSMYLCASSPQGGIGNSPLHFGNGTRLTVT.

The chain has TRBV24-1 and TRBJ1-2; a possible D gene is TRBD1 (5 bases). This CDR3 contains 18 residues. Trimming removed 1 base from V and 4 bases from J, with 21 bases in between. Per the germline V gene, CDR1 is KGHDR and CDR2 is SFDVKD. Written as DNA, the CDR3 is TGTGCCACCAGTGATTTCCTTCATAGGGGCCAGGAGTTCTATGGCTACACCTTC. It translates to CATSDFLHRGQEFYGYTF.

The genes are TRBV28 and TRBJ1-3; TRBD1 might be the D (6 bases). Germline values: CDR1 MDHEN, CDR2 SYDVKM. V was clipped by 9 bases and J by 4 bases, with 16 bases between them. The CDR3 covers 14 residues. DNA of the CDR3: TGTGCCAGTAGAACAGGGATTATGGGAAACACCATATATTTT. This translates into CASRTGIMGNTIYF. The full variable domain, in which reference TRBV28 and TRBJ1-3 provide the parts outside the CDR3, is DVKVTQSSRYLVKRTGEKVFLECVQDMDHENMFWYRQDPGLGLRLIYFSYDVKMKEKGDIPEGYSVSREKKERFSLILESASTNQTSMYLCASRTGIMGNTIYFGEGSWLTVV.

The genes are TRBV6-5 and TRBJ2-1; TRBD2 matches 8 bases. The CDR3 consists of 16 residues. Germline V gene data show CDR1 as MNHEY and CDR2 as SVGAGI. V shed 4 bases, J shed 7 bases, and the junction held 12 bases outside the gene matches. DNA of the CDR3: TGTGCCAGCAGTTCAGGTCTAAGCGGGAGCGGGAATGAGCAGTTCTTC. Residues: CASSSGLSGSGNEQFF.

The gene calls are TRBV28 and TRBJ2-7; 7 positions match TRBD2. The length of the CDR3 is 15 residues. Germline V gene data show CDR1 as MDHEN and CDR2 as SYDVKM. V shed 6 bases, J shed 1 base, and the junction held 9 bases outside the gene matches. CDR3 region: CASRQLAAQSYEQYF. The CDR3 nucleotides are TGTGCCAGCAGGCAGCTAGCGGCCCAATCCTACGAGCAGTACTTC.

The J gene is TRBJ2-5, the V gene TRBV6-2 or TRBV6-3; D may be TRBD1 (5 bases). Germline V gene lookup returns CDR1 MNHEY and CDR2 SVGEGT. The CDR3 totals 12 residues. Trimming left V 6 bases short and J 7 bases short, with 12 bases between. The CDR3 sequence: CASSTGTGTQYF. In DNA, the CDR3 is TGTGCCAGCAGCACAGGTACGGGGACCCAGTACTTC.

This chain links TRBV19 with TRBJ2-5; the D gene is possibly TRBD1 (5 bases). V lost 6 bases, J lost 5 bases, and 10 bases lay in between. CDR1 LNHDA and CDR2 SQIVND come from the germline V gene (reference sequence). The CDR3 is made up of 12 amino acids. CDR3 bases: TGTGCCAGTAGGACTCCAGGGGAGACCCAGTACTTC. Its translation is CASRTPGETQYF. Full variable domain (remainder filled in from reference TRBV19 and TRBJ2-5): DGGITQSPKYLFRKEGQNVTLSCEQNLNHDAMYWYRQDPGQGLRLIYYSQIVNDFQKGDIAEGYSVSREKKESFPLTVTSAQKNPTAFYLCASRTPGETQYFGPGTRLLVL.

The chain employs TRBV2 and TRBJ1-6, with a tentative D call TRBD1 (5 bases). V lost 7 bases to trimming and J lost 6 bases, with 13 bases between them. CDR3 length: 14 residues. Germline values: CDR1 SNHLY, CDR2 FYNNEI. CDR3 in amino acids: CASTLEGINSPLHF. CDR3 sequence (DNA): TGTGCCAGCACATTGGAGGGGATTAATTCACCCCTCCACTTT.

This sequence joins TRBV6-4 and TRBJ1-2; 7 nucleotides line up with TRBD1. The germline gives CDR1 MRHNA, CDR2 SNTAGT. Unmatched junction bases numbered 5, after V lost 6 bases and J lost 7 bases. The CDR3 spans 12 residues. The CDR3 nucleotides read TGTGCCAGCAGGGCCGGGACAGCTGGCTACACCTTC. Residues: CASRAGTAGYTF.

This clone was seen just once. This chain uses TRBV5-1 with TRBJ1-2, with 8 positions matching TRBD1. The CDR3 has 14 residues. The ends lost 7 bases at V and 5 bases at J; junction bases unmatched: 10. Germline loops: CDR1 SGHRS, CDR2 YFSETQ. The chain's CDR3 is CASYPQQGAYGYTF. Here the CDR3 DNA reads TGCGCCAGCTACCCGCAGCAGGGGGCATATGGCTACACCTTC.

The chain employs TRBV5-6 and TRBJ2-7; D is perhaps TRBD1 (6 bases). V lost 1 base and J lost 1, with 6 bases in between. CDR1 and CDR2 from the germline V gene are SGHDT and YYEEEE. The CDR3 has 13 residues. The CDR3 spells CASSLTGSYEQYF. Written as DNA, the CDR3 is TGTGCCAGCAGCTTGACAGGGTCCTACGAGCAGTACTTC.

The chain joins TRBV5-1 to TRBJ2-7; 8 bases agree with TRBD1. Germline CDR1 and CDR2: SGHRS and YFSETQ. With 3 bases clipped from V and 7 bases from J, the junction kept 15 bases outside the gene matches. This CDR3 comprises 16 residues. The CDR3 DNA follows: TGCGCCAGCAGCTCCCGCCAGGGGGCAAAGTCTCGGGAGCAGTACTTC. As protein: CASSSRQGAKSREQYF.

This clone was recorded only once. The chain combines TRBV12-3 or TRBV12-4 with TRBJ2-1, with D maybe TRBD1 (7 bases). The CDR3 length is 13 residues. Trimming cost V 3 bases and J 7 bases, with 10 bases left between them. The CDR3 here is CASSFQGGNEQFF. DNA of the CDR3: TGTGCCAGCAGTTTTCAGGGGGGAAATGAGCAGTTCTTC.

The chain links TRBV5-1 to TRBJ1-1; no clear D gene. The CDR3 contains 15 residues. Between the trimmed V and J ends, which lost 1 base and 0 bases, there was a span of 10 bases. Germline V gene data show CDR1 as SGHRS and CDR2 as YFSETQ. CDR3 DNA: TGCGCCAGCAGCTTGAGCGTGTCCATGAACACTGAAGCTTTCTTT. It translates to CASSLSVSMNTEAFF.

V is TRBV25-1 and J is TRBJ1-1; perhaps TRBD1 as D (6 bases). V lost 4 bases and J lost 0, with 9 bases in between. Per the germline V gene, CDR1 is MGHDK and CDR2 is SYGVNS. There are 14 residues in the CDR3. CDR3 nucleotides: TGTGCCAGCAGTGTTAGGGGGTTGAACACTGAAGCTTTCTTT. This encodes CASSVRGLNTEAFF.

V and J are TRBV7-9 and TRBJ2-1; no clear D gene. Trimming cost V 1 base and J 4 bases, with 11 bases left between them. This CDR3 spans 15 amino acids. Looked up from germline, CDR1 is SEHNR and CDR2 is FQNEAQ (reference sequence). DNA for the CDR3: TGTGCCAGCAGCTTAGTTCTAGACCAGTACAATGAGCAGTTCTTC. Translation gives CASSLVLDQYNEQFF.

The chain combines TRBV2 with TRBJ1-1; the D is unclear. Germline-derived CDR1 and CDR2 are SNHLY and FYNNEI. The CDR3 is 11 amino acids. V lost 8 bases and J 2 bases, leaving 6 bases between the germline ends. The CDR3 reads CASRLNTEAFF. CDR3 in DNA: TGTGCCAGCCGACTTAACACTGAAGCTTTCTTT.

The chain couples TRBV5-6 to TRBJ1-1; 7 bases are shared with TRBD1. The CDR3 length is 14 residues. J was trimmed by 1 base and V by 4 bases; bases with no gene match: 4. Germline V gene sequence: CDR1 SGHDT, CDR2 YYEEEE. The CDR3 region has the DNA TGTGCCAGCAGCCGGGGACAGAGGAACACTGAAGCTTTCTTT. This codes for CASSRGQRNTEAFF.

V gene TRBV28 combines with J gene TRBJ2-5, with a weak D call TRBD2 (5 bases). CDR3 length equals 14 residues. Germline loops: CDR1 MDHEN, CDR2 SYDVKM. The germline V and J ends were trimmed by 0 bases and 4 bases, with 9 bases remaining between them. The DNA for the CDR3 is TGTGCCAGCAGTTTATGGCGGGTGGGAGAGACCCAGTACTTC. Residues: CASSLWRVGETQYF.